These 15 T cell receptor beta chains were all obtained from the same sample, sequenced in a study of siplizumab effects on memory and regulatory T cells. Clones were sequenced by immunoSEQ multiplex PCR, and TCRdb holds only the in-frame ones, with some missing. Of over 85,000 clones detected, roughly 96% appear once; the ten largest clones hold approximately 0.031%. Sequencing used naive CD4+ T cells sorted from blood. All receptors derive from a human donor in good health.

The V gene is TRBV10-1, the J gene TRBJ2-1; 10 bases fit TRBD1. The germline V gene encodes CDR1 WNHNN and CDR2 SYGVQD (reference sequence). The CDR3 covers 15 residues. J was trimmed by 7 bases and V by 2 bases; bases with no gene match: 5. This chain's CDR3 is CASSEPGQGRNEQFF. In DNA form, the CDR3 reads TGCGCCAGCAGTGAGCCGGGACAGGGGAGGAATGAGCAGTTCTTC.

The rearrangement uses TRBV7-2 and TRBJ1-3; no clear D. Germline V CDR1 and CDR2: SGHTA, FQGNSA. The V end lost 7 bases, the J end lost 2 bases, and 9 bases lay between the germline ends. This CDR3 is built from 13 residues. The CDR3 is CASNEKAGNTIYF. CDR3 coding DNA: TGTGCCAGCAATGAAAAGGCTGGAAACACCATATATTTT.

The rearrangement links TRBV21-1 to TRBJ2-3; the table's D call, TRBD1, has no DNA check behind it. TRBV21-1 is deemed a pseudogene. There are 13 residues in the CDR3. CDR3 region: CASSLGGPTEQYF. In nucleotides, the CDR3 is TGTGCCAGCAGCCTAGGGGGTCCCACCGAGCAGTATTTT.

The chain links TRBV5-4 to TRBJ2-7; 9 positions match TRBD1. Germline V gene lookup returns CDR1 SGHNT and CDR2 YYREEE (reference sequence). Trimming removed 0 bases from V and 7 bases from J; junction bases left unmatched: 5. The CDR3 has 14 residues. Here the CDR3 reads CASSLDRGQGEQYF. In nucleotides, the CDR3 is TGTGCCAGCAGCTTGGACAGGGGGCAGGGTGAGCAGTACTTC. The variable domain in full, with the rest retrieved from reference TRBV5-4 and TRBJ2-7, is ETGVTQSPTHLIKTRGQQVTLRCSSQSGHNTVSWYQQALGQGPQFIFQYYREEENGRGNFPPRFSGLQFPNYSSELNVNALELDDSALYLCASSLDRGQGEQYFGPGTRLTVT.

V usage is TRBV30 and J usage is TRBJ1-1; 10 positions match TRBD1. The germline gives CDR1 GTSNPN, CDR2 SVGIG (reference sequence). The J segment lost 8 bases and the V segment lost 2 bases, leaving 8 bases of the junction unmatched. The CDR3 is 14 amino acids. CDR3 sequence (DNA): TGTGCCTGGAGTTCCCGGGACAGGGGTGTCGAAGCTTTCTTT. Amino acids: CAWSSRDRGVEAFF.

V and J are TRBV7-3 and TRBJ2-3; D may be TRBD2 (6 bases). V lost 2 bases and J 2 bases, leaving 11 bases between the germline ends. The CDR3 is 15 amino acids. The germline gives CDR1 SGHTA, CDR2 FQGTGA. CDR3 nucleotide sequence: TGTGCCAGCAGCTTACCGGAGGGGCTCACAGATACGCAGTATTTT. This gives the protein CASSLPEGLTDTQYF.

J is TRBJ2-1 and V is TRBV5-1; 8 nucleotides agree with TRBD1. Germline-derived CDR1 and CDR2 are SGHRS and YFSETQ. Trimming removed 2 bases from V and 3 bases from J; junction bases left unmatched: 4. The CDR3 extends over 15 amino acids. The CDR3 loop reads CASSLPGQVYNEQFF. The CDR3 DNA is TGCGCCAGCAGCTTACCGGGACAGGTCTACAATGAGCAGTTCTTC.

This clone was found a few times. The CDR3: CASSSSGASTDTQYF. The DNA of the CDR3 is TGTGCCAGCAGCTCATCCGGGGCTAGCACAGATACGCAGTATTTT. J is TRBJ2-3 and V is TRBV11-3; D might be TRBD1 or TRBD2, each matching 5 bases. Trimming pared 4 bases from V and 0 bases from J, leaving 11 bases between. Germline V lookup: CDR1 SGHNT, CDR2 YENEEA. The CDR3 runs to 15 residues.

The chain uses TRBV13 and TRBJ1-2, with TRBD1 matching over 7 bases. The CDR3 covers 16 residues. Germline loops: CDR1 PRHDT, CDR2 FYEKMQ (reference sequence). V was pared by 2 bases and J by 9 bases, with 15 bases of the junction left unmatched. CDR3 in DNA: TGTGCCAGCAGCTTATACCTGGGACAGCTCCCGGGCAGCTACACCTTC. Translating gives CASSLYLGQLPGSYTF.

The genes are TRBV11-3 and TRBJ2-1; 9 positions agree with TRBD2. Germline CDR1 is SGHNT and CDR2 is YENEEA. V lost 1 base, J lost 4 bases, and 5 bases stayed unmatched. The CDR3 runs 16 residues. The CDR3 nucleotides read TGTGCCAGCAGCTTAGCTGGGACTAGCCCATACAATGAGCAGTTCTTC. It encodes CASSLAGTSPYNEQFF.

This rearrangement joins TRBV6-5 to TRBJ1-2; no clear D. CDR3 size: 13 residues. Germline V gives CDR1 MNHEY, CDR2 SVGAGI. With 4 bases removed from V and 4 bases from J, the gap between germline ends came to 10 bases. CDR3 loop: CASSSAGPYGYTF. In nucleotides, the CDR3 is TGTGCCAGCAGTTCGGCAGGTCCCTATGGCTACACCTTC.

V gene TRBV5-1 combines with J gene TRBJ1-2; the match to TRBD1 covers 8 bases. The CDR3 loop spans 15 amino acids. CDR1 is SGHRS and CDR2 is YFSETQ in the germline V gene. V dropped 4 bases and J dropped 4; count of bases not matched to a gene: 9. The DNA for the CDR3 is TGCGCCAGCAGCGAAGGTTGGACAGGGCCCTATGGCTACACCTTC. It codes for CASSEGWTGPYGYTF.

The chain uses TRBV28 and TRBJ1-2; a possible D gene is TRBD1 (6 bases). The germline V gene has CDR1 MDHEN and CDR2 SYDVKM. The CDR3 runs 12 residues. V lost 3 bases to trimming and J lost 8 bases, with 10 bases between them. The CDR3, as DNA: TGTGCCAGCAGTTTCAGGACAGTGGGCTACACCTTC. Its protein is CASSFRTVGYTF.

The chain couples TRBV6-5 to TRBJ2-5; possibly TRBD1 or TRBD2 for D (5 bases each). CDR1 and CDR2 from the germline V gene are MNHEY and SVGAGI. V was clipped by 6 bases and J by 1 base, with 12 bases between them. CDR3 length: 14 amino acids. The CDR3 sequence is CASRPGTPQETQYF. As DNA, the CDR3 is TGTGCCAGCAGACCCGGGACCCCCCAAGAGACCCAGTACTTC.

This clone was detected once. This chain connects TRBV27 to TRBJ1-2, with D perhaps matching TRBD1 (5 bases). V was trimmed by 5 bases and J by 4 bases, leaving 20 bases between them. The CDR3 runs 16 residues. CDR1 and CDR2 from the germline V gene are MNHEY and SMNVEV (reference sequence). CDR3 loop: CASSPAGRGSIYGYTF. The CDR3 DNA reads as TGTGCCAGCAGTCCAGCCGGCCGGGGCAGTATCTATGGCTACACCTTC.